A single sample gave rise to the 10 T cell receptor beta chains below, sequenced in a study of cytomegalovirus exposure and HLA in healthy donors. The PCR had 60 Vbeta and 13 Jbeta primers. Only in-frame clones appear in the TCRdb table, and some are missing; sequencing was by immunoSEQ multiplex PCR. Found here are 210,000 or so clones, over 70% of them singletons; the top ten hold less than 3.5%. Sequenced: PBMCs. All receptors derive from a woman aged 55-69 years in good health and CMV-seropositive.

The gene calls are TRBV19 and TRBJ1-2, with a possible D match to TRBD1 (5 bases). Germline V gene lookup returns CDR1 LNHDA and CDR2 SQIVND (reference sequence). The CDR3 spans 15 residues. Trimming removed 1 base at V and 8 bases at J, with 17 bases between. The CDR3 DNA reads TGTGCCAGTAGTATAGGTGCGTTACAGGAAAGGGGCTACACCTTC. The encoded protein is CASSIGALQERGYTF. The variable domain in full, completed from reference TRBV19 and TRBJ1-2, reads DGGITQSPKYLFRKEGQNVTLSCEQNLNHDAMYWYRQDPGQGLRLIYYSQIVNDFQKGDIAEGYSVSREKKESFPLTVTSAQKNPTAFYLCASSIGALQERGYTFGSGTRLTVV.

The V call is TRBV5-5, the J call TRBJ2-4, with 7 bases lining up with TRBD1. The CDR3 spans 15 residues. Germline trimming cut 2 bases from V and 5 bases from J; bases unmatched to any gene: 7. Germline V gene sequence: CDR1 SGHKS, CDR2 YYEKEE (reference sequence). This CDR3 is CASSFSLGTENIQYF. CDR3 in DNA: TGTGCCAGCAGCTTTTCCCTCGGGACAGAAAACATTCAGTACTTC.

This chain uses TRBV30 with TRBJ2-5; D may be TRBD1 (7 bases). The CDR3 totals 14 residues. The germline CDR1 and CDR2 sequences are GTSNPN and SVGIG (reference sequence). Trimming cost V 5 bases and J 4 bases, with 17 bases left between them. The CDR3 DNA reads TGTGCCTGGGGCGGAGGGGGCCGGGGAGAGACCCAGTACTTC. It translates to CAWGGGGRGETQYF.

The V and J genes are TRBV6-5 and TRBJ1-2, with D possibly matching TRBD1 (6 bases). The germline CDR1 and CDR2 sequences are MNHEY and SVGAGI. The CDR3 contains 14 residues. V was trimmed by 5 bases and J by 7 bases, leaving 17 bases between them. CDR3 sequence reads: CASSKQGLVRGYTF. As DNA, the CDR3 is TGTGCCAGCAGTAAACAGGGTCTAGTTCGTGGCTACACCTTC.

The chain couples TRBV5-4 to TRBJ2-5, with a possible D match to TRBD2 (6 bases). The germline CDR1 and CDR2 sequences are SGHNT and YYREEE (reference sequence). Between the trimmed V and J ends, which lost 4 bases and 4 bases, there was a span of 11 bases. The CDR3 runs to 13 residues. The CDR3 region is CASSLRLGETQYF. The CDR3 DNA is TGTGCCAGCAGCCTAAGACTAGGAGAGACCCAGTACTTC.

The rearrangement joins TRBV6-1 to TRBJ1-6; 7 bases map to TRBD1. Trimming took 1 base from V and 11 from J; bases not matched to a gene: 2. This CDR3 has 13 amino acids. Germline CDR1 reads MNHNS; CDR2 reads SASEGT. The CDR3 DNA sequence: TGTGCCAGCAGTGAAGACAGGGGTGCACCCCTCCACTTT. This encodes CASSEDRGAPLHF.

The table lists this clone with a few counts. The gene calls are TRBV28 and TRBJ2-3; 7 bases line up with TRBD1. V shed 9 bases, J shed 2 bases, and the junction held 8 bases outside the gene matches. Germline assignment: CDR1 MDHEN and CDR2 SYDVKM. The CDR3 spans 14 residues. The CDR3, as DNA: TGTGCCAGTTCGGGACAGCAAACCACAGATACGCAGTATTTT. This codes for CASSGQQTTDTQYF.

The rearrangement joins TRBV27 to TRBJ2-2; D uncertain. The ends were cut back, 11 bases at V and 6 bases at J, with 13 bases in the middle. The CDR3 has 12 residues. The germline CDR1 and CDR2 sequences are MNHEY and SMNVEV (reference sequence). This CDR3 reads CAGRSPPGELFF. The CDR3, as DNA: TGTGCCGGCCGATCACCCCCCGGGGAGCTGTTTTTT.

The V call is TRBV7-9, the J call TRBJ2-3; 7 bases fit TRBD1. The CDR3 is 14 residues long. CDR1 and CDR2 from the germline V gene are SEHNR and FQNEAQ (reference sequence). Trimming took 8 bases from V and 2 from J; bases not matched to a gene: 7. The CDR3, as DNA: TGTGCCAGCGGCCGGGACAGCAACACAGATACGCAGTATTTT. Its translation is CASGRDSNTDTQYF.

The genes are TRBV6-1 and TRBJ1-1, with D maybe TRBD1 (5 bases). The CDR3 is 14 amino acids. Germline CDR1 reads MNHNS; CDR2 reads SASEGT. The germline V and J ends were trimmed by 6 bases and 4 bases, with 15 bases remaining between them. Here the CDR3 DNA reads TGTGCCAGCAGCCTGGGGGGGGTAGGCACTGAAGCTTTCTTT. Translation: CASSLGGVGTEAFF.